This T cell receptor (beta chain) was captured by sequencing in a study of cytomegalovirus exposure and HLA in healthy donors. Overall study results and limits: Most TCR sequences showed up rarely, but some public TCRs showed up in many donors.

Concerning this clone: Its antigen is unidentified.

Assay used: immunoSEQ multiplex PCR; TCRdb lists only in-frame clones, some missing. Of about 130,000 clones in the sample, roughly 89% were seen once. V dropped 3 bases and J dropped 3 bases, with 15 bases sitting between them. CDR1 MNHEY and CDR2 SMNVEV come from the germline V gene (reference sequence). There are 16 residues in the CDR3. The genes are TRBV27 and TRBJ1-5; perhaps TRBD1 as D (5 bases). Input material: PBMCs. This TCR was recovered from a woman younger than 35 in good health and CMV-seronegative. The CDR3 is CASSFGSTATNQPQHF. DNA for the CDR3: TGTGCCAGCAGTTTCGGATCGACAGCTACCAATCAGCCCCAGCATTTT.